These T cell receptor beta chains were read from a single sample in a study of T-cell memory formation after mild COVID-19. TCRdb independently ran MiXCR on the 5' RACE reads; one entry per CDR3 protein. This sample has around 200,000 distinct CDR3 sequences, with around a fifth found just once. Material for sequencing was PBMCs or a T cell subset sorted from them (not recorded which). Every receptor here comes from an adult woman who had mild COVID-19 (a few samples of this study predate the infection). Cell type and time point are not known. CDR3s include the opening cysteine and the closing phenylalanine or tryptophan. D genes are given only for firm matches. For some rows the clone size is stated as once, few or many, or as a class when expanded; others skip it.

abundance: .; d_gene: TRBD1; j_gene: TRBJ2-5; v_gene: TRBV9; CDR3nt: TGTGCCAGCAGCGTTTCAAGACAGGGGGTAGGCGTACAAGAGACCCAGTACTTC; CDR3aa: CASSVSRQGVGVQETQYF
abundance: few; d_gene: .; j_gene: TRBJ2-1; v_gene: TRBV4-1; CDR3nt: TGCGCCAGCAGCCAAGCATCGGGGGATGCCTACAATGAGCAGTTCTTC; CDR3aa: CASSQASGDAYNEQFF
abundance: .; d_gene: .; j_gene: TRBJ2-7; v_gene: TRBV7-6; CDR3nt: TGTGCCAGCAGCTTACGAGTGGCGGGACCCCTCACCTACGAGCAGTACTTC; CDR3aa: CASSLRVAGPLTYEQYF
abundance: .; d_gene: .; j_gene: TRBJ2-1; v_gene: TRBV12-3/TRBV12-4; CDR3nt: TGTGCCAGCAGCGCCGCGGGGCACTCCTACAATGAGCAGTTCTTC; CDR3aa: CASSAAGHSYNEQFF
abundance: .; d_gene: .; j_gene: TRBJ2-7; v_gene: TRBV30; CDR3nt: TGTGCCTGGAGTTGGGACCCCTACGAGCAGTACTTC; CDR3aa: CAWSWDPYEQYF
abundance: few; d_gene: .; j_gene: TRBJ2-7; v_gene: TRBV25-1; CDR3nt: TGTGCCAGCAGTGCCCGACTAGACGAGCAGTACTTC; CDR3aa: CASSARLDEQYF
abundance: .; d_gene: TRBD2; j_gene: TRBJ2-4; v_gene: TRBV9; CDR3nt: TGTGCCAGCAGCGTACCCGCGGGAGGGGGAAAAAACATTCAGTACTTC; CDR3aa: CASSVPAGGGKNIQYF
abundance: .; d_gene: TRBD2; j_gene: TRBJ2-1; v_gene: TRBV5-1; CDR3nt: TGCGCCAGCAGCTTTCTCTCCCTCGGGGCGGGAGCAGTTACCAATGAGCAGTTCTTC; CDR3aa: CASSFLSLGAGAVTNEQFF
abundance: .; d_gene: .; j_gene: TRBJ1-2; v_gene: TRBV13; CDR3nt: TGTGCCAGCAGCCGGGGGGCGCGGCTTGTCTATGGCTACACCTTC; CDR3aa: CASSRGARLVYGYTF
abundance: .; d_gene: .; j_gene: TRBJ1-1; v_gene: TRBV4-1; CDR3nt: TGCGCCAGCAGCCATTTACCCGAGCCAACACGGAACACTGAAGCTTTCTTT; CDR3aa: CASSHLPEPTRNTEAFF
abundance: .; d_gene: .; j_gene: TRBJ2-1; v_gene: TRBV7-9; CDR3nt: TGTGCCAGCAGTGGGGGGAATCAGAATGAGCAGTTCTTC; CDR3aa: CASSGGNQNEQFF
abundance: .; d_gene: .; j_gene: TRBJ2-7; v_gene: TRBV27; CDR3nt: TGTGCCAGCCGGACGATTACCTACGAGCAGTACTTC; CDR3aa: CASRTITYEQYF
abundance: .; d_gene: TRBD2; j_gene: TRBJ2-3; v_gene: TRBV7-8; CDR3nt: TGTGCCAGCAGCTACGCGGGGGGGCCGGCAGATACGCAGTATTTT; CDR3aa: CASSYAGGPADTQYF
abundance: few; d_gene: TRBD1; j_gene: TRBJ2-3; v_gene: TRBV5-1; CDR3nt: TGCGCCAGCAGCCTTGGACAGGGTGAAGATACGCAGTATTTT; CDR3aa: CASSLGQGEDTQYF
abundance: .; d_gene: .; j_gene: TRBJ1-1; v_gene: TRBV4-1; CDR3nt: TGCGCCAGCAGCCAAGTTCTAGACTTACCTGAAGCTTTCTTT; CDR3aa: CASSQVLDLPEAFF
abundance: .; d_gene: TRBD1; j_gene: TRBJ2-1; v_gene: TRBV7-7; CDR3nt: TGTGCTAGCAGCTTAGTGACAGGGAGTGATGAGCAGTTCTTC; CDR3aa: CASSLVTGSDEQFF
abundance: .; d_gene: .; j_gene: TRBJ2-1; v_gene: TRBV29-1; CDR3nt: TGCAGCGTTGAAGGAGGTCTAGGCGGCAATGAGCAGTTCTTC; CDR3aa: CSVEGGLGGNEQFF
abundance: few; d_gene: .; j_gene: TRBJ1-2; v_gene: TRBV7-9; CDR3nt: TGTGCCAGCAGCCCCCCCGGGGTTAACTATGGCTACACCTTC; CDR3aa: CASSPPGVNYGYTF
abundance: many; d_gene: .; j_gene: TRBJ2-7; v_gene: TRBV7-9; CDR3nt: TGTGCCAGCAGCTTAGCGGGGGCCCCCTACGAGCAGTACTTC; CDR3aa: CASSLAGAPYEQYF
abundance: .; d_gene: TRBD1; j_gene: TRBJ2-5; v_gene: TRBV3-1; CDR3nt: TGTGCCAGCAGCCTAAGGGACAGGGAAGGGACCCAGTACTTC; CDR3aa: CASSLRDREGTQYF
abundance: .; d_gene: .; j_gene: TRBJ2-7; v_gene: TRBV6-5; CDR3nt: TGTGCCACCCGGGGGTCCTACGAGCAGTACTTC; CDR3aa: CATRGSYEQYF
abundance: few; d_gene: TRBD2; j_gene: TRBJ2-1; v_gene: TRBV11-2; CDR3nt: TGTGCCAGCAGTTCGACTAGCGGGTCCTACAATGAGCAGTTCTTC; CDR3aa: CASSSTSGSYNEQFF
abundance: .; d_gene: .; j_gene: TRBJ2-5; v_gene: TRBV5-6; CDR3nt: TGTGCCAGCAGCTTGGCCACAGGGCCAAGGACCCAGTACTTC; CDR3aa: CASSLATGPRTQYF
abundance: few; d_gene: TRBD1; j_gene: TRBJ2-7; v_gene: TRBV7-9; CDR3nt: TGTGCCAGCAGCGACCGGGACAGGGGTCCCTACGAGCAGTACTTC; CDR3aa: CASSDRDRGPYEQYF
abundance: .; d_gene: TRBD2; j_gene: TRBJ2-7; v_gene: TRBV23-1; CDR3nt: TGCGCCAGCAGCCCCCCAGGTAGCGGGAGCCCGAGCTCCTACGAGCAGTACTTC; CDR3aa: CASSPPGSGSPSSYEQYF
abundance: few; d_gene: TRBD1; j_gene: TRBJ1-1; v_gene: TRBV30; CDR3nt: TGTGCCTTCGGGACAGGTTCGAACACTGAAGCTTTCTTT; CDR3aa: CAFGTGSNTEAFF
abundance: .; d_gene: .; j_gene: TRBJ1-1; v_gene: TRBV25-1; CDR3nt: TGTGCCAGCAGTGGAAGGGACAAGGCTGAAGCTTTCTTT; CDR3aa: CASSGRDKAEAFF
abundance: few; d_gene: .; j_gene: TRBJ2-2; v_gene: TRBV6-2/TRBV6-3; CDR3nt: TGTGCCAGCAGTTACTCGTCGGCTTTCGTAAGGGACACCCCGAACACCGGGGAGCTGTTTTTT; CDR3aa: CASSYSSAFVRDTPNTGELFF
abundance: few; d_gene: TRBD1; j_gene: TRBJ2-2; v_gene: TRBV20-1; CDR3nt: TGCAGTGCTAGAGCCCGAAGTCTACGGACAGGAGATACGAACACCGGGGAGCTGTTTTTT; CDR3aa: CSARARSLRTGDTNTGELFF
abundance: .; d_gene: TRBD1; j_gene: TRBJ2-1; v_gene: TRBV3-1; CDR3nt: TGTGCCAGCAGCCTGGGACAGTCCGCTCTCGATGAGCAGTTCTTC; CDR3aa: CASSLGQSALDEQFF
abundance: .; d_gene: .; j_gene: TRBJ1-2; v_gene: TRBV5-1; CDR3nt: TGCGCCAGCAGCTTGGGTCGGCAGGACCCATATGGCTACACCTTC; CDR3aa: CASSLGRQDPYGYTF
abundance: .; d_gene: TRBD1; j_gene: TRBJ1-1; v_gene: TRBV9; CDR3nt: TGTGCCAGCAGCGTGGGACAGGGGGCCACTGAAGCTTTCTTT; CDR3aa: CASSVGQGATEAFF
abundance: few; d_gene: TRBD1; j_gene: TRBJ2-7; v_gene: TRBV12-3/TRBV12-4; CDR3nt: TGTGCCAGCAGTTTTACCTCGACAGGGGGAGAGCAGTACTTC; CDR3aa: CASSFTSTGGEQYF
abundance: .; d_gene: .; j_gene: TRBJ1-6; v_gene: TRBV7-6; CDR3nt: TGTGCCAGCAGCTCAGGGGACACCTCACCCCTCCACTTT; CDR3aa: CASSSGDTSPLHF
abundance: many; d_gene: .; j_gene: TRBJ1-1; v_gene: TRBV4-1; CDR3nt: TGCGCCAGCAGCCAGGGGAACACTGAAGCTTTCTTT; CDR3aa: CASSQGNTEAFF
abundance: .; d_gene: TRBD2; j_gene: TRBJ2-7; v_gene: TRBV9; CDR3nt: TGTGCCAGCAGCCGGACTAGCGGGGGCTACGAGCAGTACTTC; CDR3aa: CASSRTSGGYEQYF
abundance: .; d_gene: .; j_gene: TRBJ1-2; v_gene: TRBV6-5; CDR3nt: TGTGCCAGCAGCCCTACGCGGGAGAACTATGGCTACACCTTC; CDR3aa: CASSPTRENYGYTF
abundance: .; d_gene: .; j_gene: TRBJ2-7; v_gene: TRBV18; CDR3nt: TGTGCCAGCTCAGAGGACTACGAGCAGTACTTC; CDR3aa: CASSEDYEQYF
abundance: few; d_gene: TRBD1; j_gene: TRBJ2-7; v_gene: TRBV5-1; CDR3nt: TGCGCCAGCAGCTTGGGACAGGGGGTGCAGTACTTC; CDR3aa: CASSLGQGVQYF
abundance: few; d_gene: .; j_gene: TRBJ2-5; v_gene: TRBV11-3; CDR3nt: TGTGCCAGCAGCTCGCCGAGAGGAGAGACCCAGTACTTC; CDR3aa: CASSSPRGETQYF
abundance: .; d_gene: TRBD1; j_gene: TRBJ2-7; v_gene: TRBV15; CDR3nt: TGTGCCACCAGCAGAGATCCCCGGACAGGGTGGCCCTACGAGCAGTACTTC; CDR3aa: CATSRDPRTGWPYEQYF
abundance: .; d_gene: TRBD2; j_gene: TRBJ2-1; v_gene: TRBV20-1; CDR3nt: TGCAGTGCTAGATGGGGGCTAGCGGGAGACCACAATGAGCAGTTCTTC; CDR3aa: CSARWGLAGDHNEQFF
abundance: .; d_gene: .; j_gene: TRBJ1-5; v_gene: TRBV6-2/TRBV6-3; CDR3nt: TGTGCCAGCAGTTACTCAGGTGCTTCGCCCCAGCATTTT; CDR3aa: CASSYSGASPQHF
abundance: few; d_gene: .; j_gene: TRBJ2-3; v_gene: TRBV18; CDR3nt: TGTGCCAGCTCACCACAGGGGACGACAGATACGCAGTATTTT; CDR3aa: CASSPQGTTDTQYF
abundance: few; d_gene: .; j_gene: TRBJ2-3; v_gene: TRBV27; CDR3nt: TGTGCCAGCAGTTCCTTAGGGGGGGGGCCGGTAGATACGCAGTATTTT; CDR3aa: CASSSLGGGPVDTQYF
abundance: .; d_gene: .; j_gene: TRBJ1-1; v_gene: TRBV7-9; CDR3nt: TGTGCCAGCAGCCCAACGGGTGGCAGGAACACTGAAGCTTTCTTT; CDR3aa: CASSPTGGRNTEAFF
abundance: many; d_gene: TRBD1; j_gene: TRBJ2-7; v_gene: TRBV10-3; CDR3nt: TGTGCCATCACCTTGGACAGGGGTTACGAGCAGTACTTC; CDR3aa: CAITLDRGYEQYF
abundance: few; d_gene: TRBD1; j_gene: TRBJ1-1; v_gene: TRBV29-1; CDR3nt: TGCAGCTCGATGGAAGGGGGCGGGAGCACTGAAGCTTTCTTT; CDR3aa: CSSMEGGGSTEAFF
abundance: few; d_gene: TRBD1; j_gene: TRBJ1-2; v_gene: TRBV19; CDR3nt: TGTGCCAGTAGCTACTTTCTAGGGACAGTATCAGAAAATGGCGGCTACACCTTC; CDR3aa: CASSYFLGTVSENGGYTF
abundance: few; d_gene: TRBD2; j_gene: TRBJ2-1; v_gene: TRBV9; CDR3nt: TGTGCCAGCAGCCCAGGCGGGAGCAATGAGCAGTTCTTC; CDR3aa: CASSPGGSNEQFF
abundance: .; d_gene: .; j_gene: TRBJ1-5; v_gene: TRBV6-5; CDR3nt: TGTGCCAGCAGTGAGGGGCAGGGCAATCAGCCCCAGCATTTT; CDR3aa: CASSEGQGNQPQHF
abundance: .; d_gene: TRBD1; j_gene: TRBJ2-7; v_gene: TRBV7-6; CDR3nt: TGTGCCAGCAGCTTAGGGACAGGGAGTACCTACGAGCAGTACTTC; CDR3aa: CASSLGTGSTYEQYF